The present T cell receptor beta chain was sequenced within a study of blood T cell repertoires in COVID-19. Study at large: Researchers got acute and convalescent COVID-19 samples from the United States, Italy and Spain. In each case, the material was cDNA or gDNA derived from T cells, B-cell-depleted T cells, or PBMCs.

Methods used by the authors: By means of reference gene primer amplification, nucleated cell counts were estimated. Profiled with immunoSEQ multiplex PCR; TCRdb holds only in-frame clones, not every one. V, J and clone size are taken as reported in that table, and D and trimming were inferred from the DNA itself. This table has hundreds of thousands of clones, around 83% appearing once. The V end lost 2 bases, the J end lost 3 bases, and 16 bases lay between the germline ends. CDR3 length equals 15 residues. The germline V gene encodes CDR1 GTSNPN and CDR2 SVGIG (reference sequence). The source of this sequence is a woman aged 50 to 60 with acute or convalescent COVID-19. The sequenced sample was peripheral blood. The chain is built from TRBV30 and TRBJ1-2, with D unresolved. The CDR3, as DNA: TGTGCCTGGAGTCATACAGCTATAGTAGACTATGGCTACACCTTC. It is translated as CAWSHTAIVDYGYTF.